Listed below are T cell receptor beta chains from one sample, sequenced in a study of cytomegalovirus exposure and HLA in healthy donors. Sequencing was performed with immunoSEQ multiplex PCR; in TCRdb, only in-frame clones are kept and a portion is missing. The sample has 75,000 to 90,000 clones; 65% to 80% are singletons. The sequencing sample was made of PBMCs. These receptors were taken from a man aged 55 to 69 in good health and CMV-seronegative. The CDR3 runs from the conserved cysteine through the conserved F or W. The order of the fields is J gene, clone size, V gene, D gene, CDR3 protein, CDR3 DNA. D genes are given only for firm matches. A clone size is listed for some rows: how often the clone was seen (once, few, many), or a class if it is expanded.

TRBJ1-1	-	TRBV11-3	-	CASSRGGDRANTEAFF	TGTGCCAGCAGCCGTGGTGGAGATCGCGCGAACACTGAAGCTTTCTTT
TRBJ2-7	-	TRBV11-3	TRBD2	CASSFAGGEQYF	TGTGCCAGCAGCTTCGCGGGGGGCGAGCAGTACTTC
TRBJ1-1	-	TRBV18	TRBD1	CASSPQGADTEAFF	TGTGCCAGCTCCCCACAGGGGGCGGACACTGAAGCTTTCTTT
TRBJ2-1	-	TRBV4-2	TRBD2	CASSQEQRGVNEQFF	TGTGCCAGCAGCCAAGAACAGCGGGGGGTAAATGAGCAGTTCTTC
TRBJ2-2	once	TRBV7-2	TRBD2	CASSILAGGEMGELFF	TGTGCCAGCAGCATACTAGCGGGGGGGGAGATGGGGGAGCTGTTTTTT
TRBJ1-2	-	TRBV19	TRBD1	CASSGDSSWGYTF	TGTGCCAGTAGCGGGGACAGCTCCTGGGGCTACACCTTC
TRBJ1-4	-	TRBV19	-	CASQDRVATNEKLFF	TGTGCCAGTCAGGACAGAGTCGCAACTAATGAAAAACTGTTTTTT
TRBJ1-5	-	TRBV19	-	CASSSDLWTLSNQPQHF	TGTGCCAGTAGTTCTGATCTGTGGACTCTTAGCAATCAGCCCCAGCATTTT
TRBJ2-1	-	TRBV2	TRBD2	CASSENGGLAGRGNEQFF	TGTGCCAGCAGTGAAAATGGGGGTCTAGCGGGGAGGGGGAATGAGCAGTTCTTC
TRBJ2-7	-	TRBV5-1	TRBD1	CASGWTGGYEQYF	TGCGCCAGCGGGTGGACAGGGGGCTACGAGCAGTACTTC
TRBJ2-1	-	TRBV29-1	-	CSPSFGNEQFF	TGCAGCCCTAGCTTCGGCAATGAGCAGTTCTTC
TRBJ2-4	-	TRBV19	-	CASSMQGPGAKNIQYF	TGTGCCAGTAGTATGCAGGGGCCCGGAGCCAAAAACATTCAGTACTTC
TRBJ2-7	-	TRBV19	-	CASSPHGAGAPYEQYF	TGTGCCAGTAGTCCCCATGGGGCGGGGGCCCCCTACGAGCAGTACTTC
TRBJ2-7	-	TRBV6-1	TRBD1	CASARGQGAYEQYF	TGTGCCAGCGCCCGGGGACAGGGGGCCTACGAGCAGTACTTC
TRBJ1-4	-	TRBV19	TRBD1	CASSTPRDSNEKLFF	TGTGCCAGTAGTACCCCCAGGGACAGTAATGAAAAACTGTTTTTT
TRBJ1-1	-	TRBV5-4	-	CASSLGPPPRGTEAFF	TGTGCCAGCAGCTTGGGGCCTCCCCCAAGGGGGACTGAAGCTTTCTTT
TRBJ1-5	-	TRBV30	-	CAWSGTGTLSNQPQHF	TGTGCCTGGAGTGGGACCGGGACACTTAGCAATCAGCCCCAGCATTTT
TRBJ1-6	-	TRBV5-1	-	CASSFDGSNSPLHF	TGCGCCAGCAGCTTTGACGGGTCAAATTCACCCCTCCACTTT
TRBJ2-5	-	TRBV5-1	TRBD2	CASSLLSGGARYQETQYF	TGCGCCAGCAGCTTGCTTAGCGGGGGTGCCCGGTACCAAGAGACCCAGTACTTC
TRBJ2-7	-	TRBV6-1	-	CASSEAAVSYEQYF	TGTGCCAGCAGTGAAGCGGCAGTTTCCTACGAGCAGTACTTC
TRBJ2-5	-	TRBV6-1	TRBD1	CASSGGQGEQETQYF	TGTGCCAGCAGTGGTGGACAGGGCGAACAAGAGACCCAGTACTTC
TRBJ1-1	-	TRBV4-1	-	CASSQGWNTEAFF	TGCGCCAGCAGCCAGGGCTGGAACACTGAAGCTTTCTTT
TRBJ1-2	-	TRBV7-8	-	CASSRGAPNYGYTF	TGTGCCAGCAGCAGGGGCGCACCCAATTATGGCTACACCTTC
TRBJ1-2	-	TRBV6-5	-	CASSYPTDNYGYTF	TGTGCCAGCAGTTACCCAACTGATAACTATGGCTACACCTTC
TRBJ2-7	-	TRBV6-1	TRBD1	CASTSDRASSYEQYF	TGTGCCAGCACGTCGGACAGGGCATCTTCCTACGAGCAGTACTTC
TRBJ2-1	-	TRBV4-1	-	CASSPYVGPGDEQFF	TGCGCCAGCAGTCCATATGTGGGGCCGGGGGATGAGCAGTTCTTC
TRBJ2-1	-	TRBV6-1	TRBD2	CASSGRLAGGTEQFF	TGTGCCAGCAGTGGAAGACTAGCGGGGGGGACTGAGCAGTTCTTC
TRBJ2-7	-	TRBV30	-	CAWSVLGAHYEQYF	TGTGCCTGGAGTGTATTGGGGGCGCACTACGAGCAGTACTTC
TRBJ2-2	many	TRBV6-5	TRBD1	CASTSRDRVTGELFF	TGTGCCAGCACTAGCCGGGACAGGGTTACCGGGGAGCTGTTTTTT
TRBJ1-2	-	TRBV9	TRBD1	CASSVAWDRASGYTF	TGTGCCAGCAGCGTAGCGTGGGACAGGGCCTCGGGCTACACCTTC
TRBJ2-2	-	TRBV19	TRBD2	CASSTISFGTSGGRYQTGELFF	TGTGCCAGTAGTACCATTTCCTTTGGGACTAGCGGGGGTCGATACCAAACCGGGGAGCTGTTTTTT
TRBJ2-3	-	TRBV23-1	-	CSGIGTDTQYF	TGTTCGGGAATAGGCACAGATACGCAGTATTTT